A selection of T cell receptor beta chains follows, all from one sample in a study of identifying expanded T cells in peripheral blood. Assay used: immunoSEQ multiplex PCR; TCRdb lists only in-frame clones, some missing. The sample lists fewer than 85,000 clones; roughly 90% were seen once. Sequenced: blood. Receptors were obtained from a person aged 18 to 75 in good health. Both conserved end residues are part of each CDR3. A D gene is named only where the DNA matches it firmly. Clone size is stated in some rows and not others, as once, few, many or a class when expanded.

J gene,D gene,V gene,clone size,CDR3 protein,CDR3 DNA
TRBJ2-5,.,TRBV7-9,.,CASRGVGETQYF,TGTGCCAGCCGAGGCGTCGGAGAGACCCAGTACTTC
TRBJ1-6,.,TRBV6-6,once,CASSYSTDSPLHF,TGTGCCAGCAGTTACTCCACGGATTCACCCCTCCACTTT
TRBJ1-2,TRBD1,TRBV19,.,CASSMGQGYGYTF,TGTGCCAGTAGTATGGGACAGGGCTATGGCTACACCTTC
TRBJ2-1,.,TRBV7-2,.,CASSLVGGAGDEQFF,TGTGCCAGCAGCTTAGTGGGGGGCGCTGGCGATGAGCAGTTCTTC
TRBJ1-4,.,TRBV7-2,.,CASSRSGATNEKLFF,TGTGCCAGCAGCAGATCAGGGGCAACTAATGAAAAACTGTTTTTT
TRBJ2-3,TRBD2,TRBV10-3,.,CAISEGTSGRASTDTQYF,TGTGCCATCAGTGAGGGGACTAGCGGGAGGGCCTCAACAGATACGCAGTATTTT
TRBJ2-7,TRBD1,TRBV2,.,CASGDRGPHEQYF,TGTGCCAGCGGGGACAGGGGGCCCCACGAGCAGTACTTC
TRBJ1-2,TRBD1,TRBV10-1,.,CATTGQGDFGYTF,TGCGCCACCACCGGACAGGGTGACTTTGGCTACACCTTC
TRBJ2-2,.,TRBV27,once,CASSFLATNTGELFF,TGTGCCAGCAGTTTTTTAGCGACTAACACCGGGGAGCTGTTTTTT
TRBJ2-7,.,TRBV6-1,.,CASTKGGSSYEQYF,TGTGCCAGCACGAAGGGGGGTTCATCCTACGAGCAGTACTTC
TRBJ2-7,.,TRBV6-5,.,CASSYSRFYEQYF,TGTGCCAGCAGTTACTCAAGGTTCTACGAGCAGTACTTC
TRBJ1-2,.,TRBV28,.,CASSSSGIGGYTF,TGTGCCAGCAGTTCATCAGGAATAGGTGGCTACACCTTC
TRBJ1-1,TRBD1,TRBV6-5,.,CASTGQGSSEAFF,TGTGCCAGCACAGGACAGGGGTCCTCTGAAGCTTTCTTT
TRBJ2-7,.,TRBV5-1,.,CASNLVMGEKYEQYF,TGCGCCAGCAACTTGGTAATGGGGGAGAAATACGAGCAGTACTTC
TRBJ1-1,.,TRBV25-1,.,CASSEQAANTEAFF,TGTGCCAGCAGTGAACAGGCAGCGAACACTGAAGCTTTCTTT
TRBJ2-5,.,TRBV23-1,.,CASSQYLVDQGETQYF,TGCGCCAGCAGTCAATATTTAGTTGACCAGGGGGAGACCCAGTACTTC
TRBJ1-6,.,TRBV19,.,CASSPAGGGSPLHF,TGTGCCAGTAGCCCCGCGGGGGGCGGCTCACCCCTCCACTTT
TRBJ1-2,TRBD1,TRBV6-6,.,CASTQGRAGGFGYTF,TGTGCCAGCACCCAGGGGCGTGCAGGGGGGTTTGGCTACACCTTC
TRBJ1-2,.,TRBV6-6,.,CASSPLDGAYGYTF,TGTGCCAGCAGTCCCTTAGATGGAGCCTATGGCTACACCTTC
TRBJ2-2,.,TRBV6-4,.,CASSASAGNTGELFF,TGTGCCAGCAGTGCGTCCGCTGGCAACACCGGGGAGCTGTTTTTT
TRBJ2-7,TRBD1,TRBV10-2,.,CASSVALDRGQSYEQYF,TGCGCCAGCAGTGTAGCCCTCGACAGGGGGCAATCTTACGAGCAGTACTTC
TRBJ1-2,TRBD1,TRBV5-1,.,CASSSGTGGHYGYTF,TGCGCCAGCAGCTCGGGGACAGGGGGCCACTATGGCTACACCTTC
TRBJ1-2,TRBD1,TRBV10-3,.,CAISDRGTGVEGYTF,TGTGCCATCAGTGATAGGGGGACAGGGGTCGAGGGCTACACCTTC
TRBJ2-7,TRBD1,TRBV5-1,.,CASSLVGNRGYEQYF,TGCGCCAGCAGCTTGGTAGGTAACAGGGGCTACGAGCAGTACTTC
TRBJ1-5,.,TRBV5-8,.,CASSLEGQGNQPQHF,TGTGCCAGCAGCTTGGAGGGACAAGGCAATCAGCCCCAGCATTTT
TRBJ2-1,TRBD2,TRBV7-2,few,CASSSRGSGGSYNEQFF,TGTGCCAGCAGCTCCCGAGGTAGCGGGGGATCCTACAATGAGCAGTTCTTC
TRBJ2-1,.,TRBV4-1,.,CASSQLGELASGSYNEQFF,TGCGCCAGCAGCCAACTCGGAGAACTAGCATCGGGTTCCTACAATGAGCAGTTCTTC
TRBJ2-7,.,TRBV11-2,.,CASSPIKRGSSYEQYF,TGTGCCAGCAGCCCCATAAAGAGGGGGAGCTCCTACGAGCAGTACTTC
TRBJ2-3,.,TRBV6-6,.,CASSYSGNQGTQYF,TGTGCCAGCAGTTACTCAGGGAACCAGGGCACGCAGTATTTT
TRBJ1-2,.,TRBV5-4,once,CASSPGPTPTEGYGYTF,TGTGCCAGCAGCCCCGGGCCAACACCGACGGAGGGCTATGGCTACACCTTC